This T cell receptor (beta chain) was sequenced during a study of T cell changes during pregnancy in multiple sclerosis. Libraries were prepared by immunoSEQ multiplex PCR; TCRdb keeps only in-frame clonotypes and omits some of them. The table lists under 50,000 clones, 94% of them singletons, with approximately 0.35% in the top ten. The sample here was CD4+ T cells from peripheral blood mononuclear cells, taken after pregnancy. This receptor was taken from a female donor with multiple sclerosis, enrolled in a pregnancy study.

The CDR3 DNA reads TGTGCCAGCAGCTTAAGGCCCGGAGCCCCAGATACGCAGTATTTT. Translation: CASSLRPGAPDTQYF. The chain links TRBV13 to TRBJ2-3; D unresolved. Germline CDR1 is PRHDT and CDR2 is FYEKMQ (reference sequence). CDR3 size: 15 residues. V was shortened by 2 bases and J by 4 bases, with 13 bases between the two germline ends.